A single sample is the source of the 28 T cell receptor beta chains below, sequenced in a study of early T cells in non-severe SARS-CoV-2 infection. TCRdb redid the calling of the 5' RACE reads with MiXCR, one entry per CDR3 protein. This sample has tens of thousands of distinct CDR3 sequences, with around 4.7% found just once. Sequences were obtained from whole blood. The receptors come from an adult who was a healthcare worker with PCR-confirmed SARS-CoV-2 infection or an uninfected control (not recorded which).

This clonotype was seen ten or more times. The rearrangement uses TRBV5-4 and TRBJ2-7; D gene uncertain. Trimming took 0 bases from V and 2 from J, leaving 9 bases between them. The V gene's germline CDR1 is SGHNT and CDR2 YYREEE (reference sequence). CDR3 length equals 14 residues. CDR3 coding DNA: TGTGCCAGCAGCTTGGGACTGACCGCCTACGAGCAGTACTTC. Translated, it gives CASSLGLTAYEQYF. Full variable domain (missing parts from reference TRBV5-4 and TRBJ2-7): ETGVTQSPTHLIKTRGQQVTLRCSSQSGHNTVSWYQQALGQGPQFIFQYYREEENGRGNFPPRFSGLQFPNYSSELNVNALELDDSALYLCASSLGLTAYEQYFGPGTRLTVT.

This clonotype came up many times. The V and J genes are TRBV6-1 and TRBJ1-1, with 8 bases lining up with TRBD1. The V and J ends lost 6 bases and 1 base, in that order; junction bases with no gene match: 4. The CDR3 has 14 residues. Germline CDR1 is MNHNS and CDR2 is SASEGT. DNA of the CDR3: TGTGCCAGCAGGAGCACAGGGGGGAACACTGAAGCTTTCTTT. This gives the protein CASRSTGGNTEAFF.

This clonotype was detected many times. V usage is TRBV5-6 and J usage is TRBJ1-4; 8 nucleotides align to TRBD1. CDR1 and CDR2 from the germline V gene are SGHDT and YYEEEE. The CDR3 runs 14 residues. Unmatched junction bases numbered 6, after V lost 4 bases and J lost 7 bases. CDR3 residues: CASSRRQGSEKLFF. The CDR3 nucleotides read TGTGCCAGCAGCCGAAGACAGGGGAGTGAAAAACTGTTTTTT.

The CDR3 is CASSLQIYTGELFF. The CDR3 DNA reads TGTGCCAGCAGCTTACAGATTTACACCGGGGAGCTGTTTTTT. The chain joins TRBV7-2 to TRBJ2-2; D is unclear. The V end was cut by 2 bases, the J end by 3 bases, with 7 bases between. CDR3 length equals 14 residues. Germline CDR1 and CDR2: SGHTA and FQGNSA.

Many counts were recorded for this clonotype. The CDR3 protein is CSALGTGEGHTQYF. CDR3 nucleotide sequence: TGCAGCGCCCTCGGGACAGGGGAGGGACATACGCAGTATTTT. The V call is TRBV29-1, the J call TRBJ2-3, with TRBD1 matching over 10 bases. V shed 7 bases, J shed 7 bases, and the junction held 11 bases outside the gene matches. The CDR3 extends over 14 amino acids. Germline CDR1 SQVTM, CDR2 ANQGSEA.

This clonotype was seen at least ten times. The chain's CDR3 is CSARDAGAAGGTGELFF. The CDR3 DNA reads TGCAGTGCTAGAGATGCAGGGGCCGCCGGAGGGACCGGGGAGCTGTTTTTT. V and J are TRBV20-1 and TRBJ2-2; perhaps D is TRBD1 or TRBD2 (6 bases each). Trimming stripped 0 bases from V and 5 bases from J, with 19 bases between. The CDR3 totals 17 residues. Germline CDR1 DFQATT, CDR2 SNEGSKA (reference sequence).

The chain recombines TRBV5-1 with TRBJ2-3; D remains ambiguous. Germline V gene data show CDR1 as SGHRS and CDR2 as YFSETQ. The CDR3 consists of 14 residues. V lost 0 bases and J 4 bases, leaving 9 bases between the germline ends. Written as DNA, the CDR3 is TGCGCCAGCAGCTTGGGGCAGCTTTCAGATACGCAGTATTTT. It codes for CASSLGQLSDTQYF.

In its sample, this clonotype was seen a few times. This chain uses TRBV18 with TRBJ1-6; D is ambiguous. Trimming left V 3 bases short and J 11 bases short, with 14 bases between. The CDR3 is made up of 14 amino acids. CDR1 and CDR2 (germline): KGHSH, LQKENI. CDR3 protein: CASSPAAEETPLHF. The CDR3 DNA reads as TGTGCCAGCTCACCCGCAGCGGAGGAGACACCCCTCCACTTT.

In this sample, this clonotype turned up many times. This sequence joins TRBV7-2 and TRBJ2-5; no firm D call. CDR3 size: 16 residues. Trimming left V 5 bases short and J 0 bases short, with 16 bases between. Per germline, CDR1 SGHTA and CDR2 FQGNSA. The CDR3 coding sequence is TGTGCCAGCAGCCCTACGGGCCATTGGTACCAAGAGACCCAGTACTTC. It codes for CASSPTGHWYQETQYF.

This clonotype was counted at least ten times. This is likely a read error, given that the CDR3 carries no conserved phenylalanine or tryptophan at its end. The V and J genes are TRBV5-1 and TRBJ2-2; the D gene is possibly TRBD1 (5 bases). The CDR3 sequence is 17 residues long. The V and J ends lost 4 bases and 3 bases respectively, with 19 bases between them. The germline gives CDR1 SGHRS, CDR2 YFSETQ. CDR3 DNA: TGCGCCAGCAGCCAACGTAGGCAGGGCCCTGACACCGGGGAGCTGTTTCTT. Amino acid sequence: CASSQRRQGPDTGELFL.

This clonotype came up many times. V usage is TRBV20-1 and J usage is TRBJ2-3; no definite D call. V lost 2 bases, J lost 0 bases, and 9 bases lay in between. The CDR3 extends over 14 amino acids. CDR1 DFQATT and CDR2 SNEGSKA come from the germline V gene (reference sequence). CDR3 nucleotide sequence: TGCAGTGCTAGACTCTGGACCAGCACAGATACGCAGTATTTT. Its translation: CSARLWTSTDTQYF.

This sequence joins TRBV9 and TRBJ2-5; no clear D. Germline V CDR1 and CDR2: SGDLS, YYNGEE. V lost 0 bases and J 4 bases, leaving 4 bases between the germline ends. This CDR3 is 12 amino acids long. CDR3 bases: TGTGCCAGCAGCGTAGACCTAGAGACCCAGTACTTC. Amino acid sequence: CASSVDLETQYF.

This clonotype has a count of ten or more. This chain uses TRBV20-1 with TRBJ1-5; 9 positions agree with TRBD1. Germline values: CDR1 DFQATT, CDR2 SNEGSKA (reference sequence). This CDR3 is built from 14 residues. Losses at the gene ends were 4 bases for V and 6 bases for J; bases not matched to a gene: 7. The chain's CDR3 is CSANSQGASQPQHF. Here the CDR3 DNA reads TGCAGTGCTAATTCACAGGGGGCGAGTCAGCCCCAGCATTTT.

The chain has TRBV20-1 and TRBJ2-5; TRBD2 agrees at 12 bases. Per germline, CDR1 DFQATT and CDR2 SNEGSKA (reference sequence). Germline trimming cut 4 bases from V and 5 bases from J; bases unmatched to any gene: 8. The CDR3 has 15 amino acids. Here the CDR3 reads CSATTGLAGGETQYF. CDR3 in DNA: TGCAGTGCTACCACGGGACTAGCGGGTGGTGAGACCCAGTACTTC.

This rearrangement joins TRBV3-1 to TRBJ2-3; 9 nucleotides match TRBD2. CDR3 length equals 16 residues. V trimming: 4 bases; J trimming: 1 base; junction bases outside the gene matches: 6. Per germline, CDR1 LGHDT and CDR2 YNNKEL (reference sequence). The DNA of the CDR3 is TGTGCCAGCAGCCTCGCCTCTAGCGGGGGCACAGATACGCAGTATTTT. The encoded protein is CASSLASSGGTDTQYF.

The J gene is TRBJ2-3, the V gene TRBV6-5, with a weak D call TRBD2 (5 bases). The CDR3 totals 15 residues. Per the germline V gene, CDR1 is MNHEY and CDR2 is SVGAGI. The V gene lost 5 bases and the J gene lost 1 base, with 13 bases spanning the gap. The CDR3 bases are TGTGCCAGCAGTGGAGGTTTGAGCGGCACAGATACGCAGTATTTT. It specifies CASSGGLSGTDTQYF.

This clonotype was seen at least ten times. This chain connects TRBV20-1 to TRBJ1-5, with D perhaps matching TRBD1 (5 bases). The CDR3 extends over 16 amino acids. Per germline, CDR1 DFQATT and CDR2 SNEGSKA (reference sequence). V lost 5 bases to trimming and J lost 6 bases, with 23 bases between them. CDR3 loop: CSAAGPRQGGSQPQHF. Here the CDR3 DNA reads TGCAGTGCTGCCGGCCCTCGTCAGGGAGGGAGTCAGCCCCAGCATTTT.

This clonotype was picked up a small number of times. The chain combines TRBV6-5 with TRBJ2-7; 9 bases match TRBD1. CDR3 length: 15 amino acids. J lost 0 bases, V lost 6 bases, and 6 bases had no gene match. Per germline, CDR1 MNHEY and CDR2 SVGAGI. The CDR3 DNA follows: TGTGCCAGCAGGGTCAGGACAGGGGCCTCCTACGAGCAGTACTTC. Protein: CASRVRTGASYEQYF.

This clonotype was observed at least ten times. This sequence joins TRBV12-3 or TRBV12-4 and TRBJ2-3; TRBD1 aligns across 7 bases. With V trimmed by 4 bases and J by 3 bases, 7 bases remained unmatched. CDR3 length: 15 amino acids. This CDR3 is CASSWAQGVTDTQYF. Written as DNA, the CDR3 is TGTGCCAGCAGTTGGGCCCAGGGGGTAACAGATACGCAGTATTTT.

This clonotype was recorded many times. The chain recombines TRBV7-6 with TRBJ2-1; the D call may be TRBD1 or TRBD2 (5 bases each). Germline-derived CDR1 and CDR2 are SGHVS and FNYEAQ. V lost 1 base, J lost 7 bases, and 14 bases lay in between. The CDR3 has 15 amino acids. The CDR3 loop is CASSLVASSGNEQFF. Here the CDR3 DNA reads TGTGCCAGCAGCTTAGTGGCTAGCTCAGGGAATGAGCAGTTCTTC.

J is TRBJ1-2 and V is TRBV29-1; D perhaps matches TRBD1 (6 bases). Trimming removed 4 bases at V and 3 bases at J, with 12 bases between. The CDR3 totals 13 residues. Germline CDR1 reads SQVTM; CDR2 reads ANQGSEA. This chain's CDR3 is CSVGQGPDYGYTF. The DNA for the CDR3 is TGCAGCGTTGGGCAGGGGCCGGACTATGGCTACACCTTC.

The chain has TRBV29-1 and TRBJ2-1; D is unclear. CDR3 length: 10 amino acids. The germline gives CDR1 SQVTM, CDR2 ANQGSEA. V shed 4 bases and J shed 9 bases, with 7 bases lying between them. CDR3 sequence reads: CSVAQVEQFF. CDR3 DNA: TGCAGCGTTGCTCAGGTTGAGCAGTTCTTC.

This clonotype was recorded at least ten times. The chain couples TRBV10-1 to TRBJ2-5; 7 nucleotides align to TRBD1. V gave up 7 bases and J gave up 1 base; unmatched junction bases: 6. Looked up from germline, CDR1 is WNHNN and CDR2 is SYGVQD (reference sequence). The CDR3 consists of 14 residues. In nucleotides, the CDR3 is TGCGCCAGCACCGATGGACAGGCCCAAGAGACCCAGTACTTC. As protein: CASTDGQAQETQYF.

This clonotype was seen many times. The chain recombines TRBV14 with TRBJ2-2, with D perhaps matching TRBD2 (6 bases). The CDR3 has 15 amino acids. V was pared by 1 base and J by 4 bases, with 10 bases between. Germline CDR1 is SGHDN and CDR2 is FVKESK. CDR3 in amino acids: CASSQGQEGTGELFF. DNA of the CDR3: TGTGCCAGCAGCCAAGGGCAGGAGGGCACCGGGGAGCTGTTTTTT.

This clonotype was detected a few times. This sequence joins TRBV10-2 and TRBJ2-1; no definite D call. Between the trimmed V and J ends, which lost 4 bases and 0 bases, there was a span of 10 bases. CDR1 WSHSY and CDR2 SAAADI come from the germline V gene. The CDR3 has 15 residues. The CDR3 DNA is TGCGCCAGCAGTGCTCTGTTGAGCTCCTACAATGAGCAGTTCTTC. It is translated as CASSALLSSYNEQFF.

The rearrangement uses TRBV28 and TRBJ2-3; 9 bases are a match to TRBD2. The CDR3 has 17 residues. Germline V gene lookup returns CDR1 MDHEN and CDR2 SYDVKM. V gave up 5 bases and J gave up 3 bases; unmatched junction bases: 12. Written as DNA, the CDR3 is TGTGCCAGCAGTCTCGGAGCCGGGACTAGCTTGACAGATACGCAGTATTTT. Protein sequence: CASSLGAGTSLTDTQYF.

V is TRBV27 and J is TRBJ2-1, with D possibly being TRBD2 (5 bases). The CDR3 totals 16 residues. Trimming shortened V by 6 bases and J by 4 bases, and 19 bases separated the two germline ends. The germline V gene has CDR1 MNHEY and CDR2 SMNVEV (reference sequence). CDR3 in DNA: TGTGCCAGCAGCGGAAGTGGACTCGTCTATTACAATGAGCAGTTCTTC. Its translation: CASSGSGLVYYNEQFF.

At least ten counts were recorded for this clonotype. The CDR3: CASSEGSLAGARRTQYF. CDR3 in DNA: TGTGCCAGCAGTGAAGGTTCACTAGCGGGGGCCAGGAGGACCCAGTACTTC. This chain connects TRBV6-1 to TRBJ2-5; 11 bases match TRBD2. CDR3 length: 17 residues. V shed 1 base, J shed 7 bases, and the junction held 11 bases outside the gene matches. Germline V gene data show CDR1 as MNHNS and CDR2 as SASEGT.